This T cell receptor beta chain was observed in a study of T cells after posttransplantation cyclophosphamide. Study findings and constraints: TRB overlap between skin or GI tissue T cells and blood was limited.

About this clone: What it binds is not known.

Sequencing was performed with immunoSEQ multiplex PCR; in TCRdb, only in-frame clones are kept and a portion is missing. Recorded here are 30,000 to 45,000 clones, none singletons. There are 11 residues in the CDR3. Deletions cut 3 bases from V and 4 bases from J, with 4 bases between. Germline V gene data show CDR1 as SGDLS and CDR2 as YYNGEE. The receptor was isolated from a girl aged 10 to 17 in good health, CMV-negative, and a related stem cell transplant donor. J is TRBJ1-2 and V is TRBV9; no definite D call. Input material: PBMCs. The CDR3 sequence: CASSASYGYTF. The CDR3 bases are TGTGCCAGCAGCGCGAGCTATGGCTACACCTTC.